The 8 T cell receptor beta chains in this list originate from one sample, sequenced in a study of graft-versus-host responses after intestinal transplantation. TCRdb's table, derived via immunoSEQ multiplex PCR, lists solely in-frame clones and lacks some. This repertoire shows 6,000 to 8,000 clones, 83% found once; its top ten account for 6% to 8.5%. Intraepithelial and lamina propria lymphocytes were freed from processed graft tissue. Sequenced material: ileum tissue, taken roughly 300 days after intestinal transplant. The receptors come from a human patient who received an intestinal transplant, so some T cells may come from the graft donor.

The CDR3 DNA reads TGTGCCGGGACAAAATATAATTCACCCCTCCACTTT. This sequence encodes CAGTKYNSPLHF. The chain uses TRBV19 and TRBJ1-6, with D possibly TRBD1 on 6 matching bases. Germline V gene data show CDR1 as LNHDA and CDR2 as SQIVND (reference sequence). V was clipped by 11 bases and J by 4 bases, with 9 bases between them. The CDR3 is 12 amino acids.

The rearrangement links TRBV5-4 to TRBJ2-3; TRBD2 aligns across 8 bases. With 1 base clipped from V and 0 bases from J, the junction kept 10 bases outside the gene matches. Per germline, CDR1 SGHNT and CDR2 YYREEE (reference sequence). The length of the CDR3 is 18 residues. CDR3 protein: CASSLSPLIAGSTDTQYF. CDR3 DNA: TGTGCCAGCAGCTTGAGTCCCCTTATAGCGGGGAGCACAGATACGCAGTATTTT.

The chain has TRBV4-3 and TRBJ1-2; D not certain. This CDR3 has 17 amino acids. The V end was cut by 5 bases, the J end by 4 bases, with 23 bases between. Germline V CDR1 and CDR2: LGHNA, YSLEER. CDR3 DNA: TGCGCCAGCAGCATTGGCAGCAAAGGTCGGAAGACCTATGGCTACACCTTC. Residues: CASSIGSKGRKTYGYTF.

This chain connects TRBV6-1 to TRBJ2-3; 13 positions agree with TRBD2. The CDR3 spans 16 residues. The germline CDR1 and CDR2 sequences are MNHNS and SASEGT. V dropped 0 bases and J dropped 3; count of bases not matched to a gene: 0. The chain's CDR3 is CASSEALAGGTDTQYF. DNA of the CDR3: TGTGCCAGCAGTGAAGCACTAGCGGGAGGGACAGATACGCAGTATTTT.

The table lists this clone with a few counts. This chain links TRBV12-2 with TRBJ2-3; TRBD1 is the table's D call and was not checked against the DNA. TRBV12-2 is reported as a pseudogene. The CDR3 consists of 16 residues. The CDR3 nucleotides are TGTGCAAGTCGCTTAGCAGTACAGGGAGAGGGAGATACGCAGTATTTT. Residues: CASRLAVQGEGDTQYF.

V is TRBV4-1 and J is TRBJ2-7; 8 nucleotides line up with TRBD1. The germline V gene encodes CDR1 MGHRA and CDR2 YSYEKL. V was pared by 5 bases and J by 4 bases, with 7 bases of the junction left unmatched. CDR3 length equals 14 residues. CDR3 amino acids: CASSFRTGLYEQYF. The CDR3 DNA sequence: TGCGCCAGCAGCTTCCGGACAGGGCTATACGAGCAGTACTTC.

This clone was detected once. The chain combines TRBV28 with TRBJ2-1; D ambiguous. The length of the CDR3 is 15 residues. Germline CDR1 and CDR2: MDHEN and SYDVKM. Between the trimmed V and J ends, which lost 10 bases and 1 base, there was a span of 17 bases. This CDR3 reads CATAEVRFSYNEQFF. The CDR3 DNA sequence: TGTGCCACCGCCGAGGTGAGGTTTTCCTACAATGAGCAGTTCTTC.

CDR3 DNA sequence: TGTGCCAGCAATTCTGACACTTCAGCCGGGACCCAGTACTTC. Its protein is CASNSDTSAGTQYF. The chain joins TRBV2 to TRBJ2-5; D remains ambiguous. The CDR3 length is 14 residues. The germline CDR1 and CDR2 sequences are SNHLY and FYNNEI. Trimming stripped 7 bases from V and 7 bases from J, with 19 bases between. The full variable domain, its missing parts supplied by reference TRBV2 and TRBJ2-5, is EPEVTQTPSHQVTQMGQEVILRCVPISNHLYFYWYRQILGQKVEFLVSFYNNEISEKSEIFDDQFSVERPDGSNFTLKIRSTKLEDSAMYFCASNSDTSAGTQYFGPGTRLLVL.